This T cell receptor beta chain was recovered during a study of identifying expanded T cells in peripheral blood. Study-level findings and limits: Two-week clone count variance significantly increased as total template count grew. Over about two and four weeks, about 15 and 19 clones changed, versus approximately 1.2 between replicates.

Of note for this clone: Its target is not known.

This CDR3 has 16 residues. V dropped 4 bases and J dropped 2 bases, with 15 bases sitting between them. Germline V gives CDR1 SSHAT, CDR2 FNYEAQ (reference sequence). Method: immunoSEQ multiplex PCR; TCRdb's copy keeps in-frame clones and lacks some. Among approximately 97,000 clones, around 89% were seen once, and the ten largest hold over 12%. During the collection period, no donor immune events like infections were recorded. Material for sequencing was blood. The source of this sequence is a person between 18 and 69 years old in good health. The chain employs TRBV7-7 and TRBJ2-1, with no clear D. CDR3 residues: CASSSQTRPAYNEQFF. CDR3 DNA sequence: TGTGCCAGCAGCTCACAGACAAGGCCCGCCTACAATGAGCAGTTCTTC.